This T cell receptor beta chain was retrieved from a study of blood T cell repertoires in COVID-19. Study summary: The United States, Italy and Spain supplied acute and convalescent COVID-19 samples.

As handled by the study authors: Scientists estimated how many nucleated cells there were by amplifying reference gene primers. This table comes from immunoSEQ multiplex PCR, and its TCRdb copy is limited to in-frame clones, with some not included. V, J and clone size are those of that table, while D and trimming were read from the DNA. The sample shows some 50,000 clones, around 86% of them seen only once. V was clipped by 0 bases and J by 5 bases; unmatched bases: 5. The germline V gene has CDR1 SGHRS and CDR2 YFSETQ. The CDR3 sequence is 15 residues long. Sequenced: peripheral blood. This TCR derives from a man in his forties or fifties with active COVID-19. This chain connects TRBV5-1 to TRBJ2-1; 7 bases are shared with TRBD2. The CDR3 coding sequence is TGCGCCAGCAGCTTGGTAGTGGGAGGGGACAATGAGCAGTTCTTC. It is translated as CASSLVVGGDNEQFF.